The present T cell receptor (beta chain) was sequenced within a study of T cell responses to AZD1222 COVID-19 vaccine. The table came from immunoSEQ multiplex PCR; TCRdb's copy has only in-frame clones and leaves some out. The table shows roughly 150,000 clones, with roughly 87% occurring only once. Comments on this clone: Its antigen is not identified.

The V and J ends lost 10 bases and 0 bases, in that order; junction bases with no gene match: 18. The CDR3 contains 19 residues. Germline loops: CDR1 SEHNR, CDR2 FQNEAQ (reference sequence). Findings and caveats of the study: A reported finding is that nearly half of spike-specific TCRs target unmutated variant regions. Spike regions recognized by vaccine-associated CD4 TCRs spanned the protein, led by 160-218 and 743-854.

This sequence was found in an adult who received the AZD1222 COVID-19 vaccine. Specimen: peripheral blood, collected 28 days after the second AZD1222 dose. The gene calls are TRBV7-9 and TRBJ2-3, with TRBD2 identical over 11 bases. As DNA, the CDR3 is TGTGCCACCCACCCCGGGGGGCTAGCGGGGGGTACTAGCACAGATACGCAGTATTTT. It specifies CATHPGGLAGGTSTDTQYF.